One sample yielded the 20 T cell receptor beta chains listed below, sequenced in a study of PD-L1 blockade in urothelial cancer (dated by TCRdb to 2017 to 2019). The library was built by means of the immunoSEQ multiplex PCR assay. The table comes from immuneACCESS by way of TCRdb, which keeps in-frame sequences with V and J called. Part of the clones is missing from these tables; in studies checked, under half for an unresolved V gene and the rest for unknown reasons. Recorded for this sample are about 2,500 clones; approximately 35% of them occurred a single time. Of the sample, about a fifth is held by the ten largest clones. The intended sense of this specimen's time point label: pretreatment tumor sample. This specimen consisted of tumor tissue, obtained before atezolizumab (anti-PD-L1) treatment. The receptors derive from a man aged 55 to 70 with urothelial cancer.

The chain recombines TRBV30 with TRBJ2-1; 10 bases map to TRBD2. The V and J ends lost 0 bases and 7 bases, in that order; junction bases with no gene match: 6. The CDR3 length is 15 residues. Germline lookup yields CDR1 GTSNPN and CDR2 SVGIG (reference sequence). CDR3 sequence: CAWSVGSGGGNEQFF. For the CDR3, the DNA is TGTGCCTGGAGTGTAGGGAGCGGGGGGGGTAATGAGCAGTTCTTC. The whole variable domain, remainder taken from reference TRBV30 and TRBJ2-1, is SQTIHQWPATLVQPVGSPLSLECTVEGTSNPNLYWYRQAAGRGLQLLFYSVGIGQISSEVPQNLSASRPQDRQFILSSKKLLLSDSGFYLCAWSVGSGGGNEQFFGPGTRLTVL.

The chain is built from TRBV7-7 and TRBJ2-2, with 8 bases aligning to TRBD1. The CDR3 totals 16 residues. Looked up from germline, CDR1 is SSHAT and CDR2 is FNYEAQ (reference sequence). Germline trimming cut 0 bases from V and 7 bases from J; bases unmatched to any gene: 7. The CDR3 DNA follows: TGTGCCAGCAGCTTAGCGCTGTCAGGGGGCCACGGGGAGCTGTTTTTT. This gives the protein CASSLALSGGHGELFF.

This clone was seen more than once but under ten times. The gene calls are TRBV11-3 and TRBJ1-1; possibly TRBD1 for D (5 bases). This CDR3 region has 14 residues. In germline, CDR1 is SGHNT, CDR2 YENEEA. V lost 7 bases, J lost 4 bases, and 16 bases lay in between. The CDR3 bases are TGTGCCAGCACCCGTATACAGGAGATCACTGAAGCTTTCTTT. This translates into CASTRIQEITEAFF.

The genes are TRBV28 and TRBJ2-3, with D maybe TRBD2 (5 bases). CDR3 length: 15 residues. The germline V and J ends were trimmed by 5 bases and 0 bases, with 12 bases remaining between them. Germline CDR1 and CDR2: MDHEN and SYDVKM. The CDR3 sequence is CASSPVRVSTDTQYF. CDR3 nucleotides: TGTGCCAGCAGTCCCGTGCGGGTAAGCACAGATACGCAGTATTTT.

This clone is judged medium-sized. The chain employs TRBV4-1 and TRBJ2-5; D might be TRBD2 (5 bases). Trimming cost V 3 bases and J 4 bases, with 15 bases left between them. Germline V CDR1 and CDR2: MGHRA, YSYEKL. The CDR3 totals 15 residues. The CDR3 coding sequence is TGCGCCAGCAGCCAGGTTCCTAGTGCGGGAGAGACCCAGTACTTC. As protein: CASSQVPSAGETQYF.

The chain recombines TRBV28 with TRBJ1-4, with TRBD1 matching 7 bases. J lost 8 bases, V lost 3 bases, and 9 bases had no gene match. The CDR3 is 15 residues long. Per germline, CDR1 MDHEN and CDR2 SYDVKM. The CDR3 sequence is CASSFPRTGREKLFF. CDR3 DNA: TGTGCCAGCAGTTTCCCCAGGACAGGTCGGGAAAAACTGTTTTTT. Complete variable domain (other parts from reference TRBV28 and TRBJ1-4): DVKVTQSSRYLVKRTGEKVFLECVQDMDHENMFWYRQDPGLGLRLIYFSYDVKMKEKGDIPEGYSVSREKKERFSLILESASTNQTSMYLCASSFPRTGREKLFFGSGTQLSVL.

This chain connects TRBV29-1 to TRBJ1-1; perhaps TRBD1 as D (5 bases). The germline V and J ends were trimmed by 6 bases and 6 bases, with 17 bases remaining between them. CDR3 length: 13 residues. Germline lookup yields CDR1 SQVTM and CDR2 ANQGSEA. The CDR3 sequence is CSVSEAQGAEAFF. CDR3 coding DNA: TGCAGCGTCTCAGAGGCGCAGGGCGCTGAAGCTTTCTTT.

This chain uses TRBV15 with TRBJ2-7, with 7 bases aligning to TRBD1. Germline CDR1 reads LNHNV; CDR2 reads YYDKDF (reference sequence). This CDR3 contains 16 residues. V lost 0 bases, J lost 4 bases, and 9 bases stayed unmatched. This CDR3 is CATSRDLGTEQYEQYF. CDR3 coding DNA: TGTGCCACCAGCAGAGATCTTGGGACAGAGCAATACGAGCAGTACTTC.

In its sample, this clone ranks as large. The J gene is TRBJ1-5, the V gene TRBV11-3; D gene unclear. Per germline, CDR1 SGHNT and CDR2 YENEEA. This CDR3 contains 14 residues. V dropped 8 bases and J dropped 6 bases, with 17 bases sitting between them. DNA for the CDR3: TGTGCCAGCGCCCTAAGGAGCTCGGGTCAGCCCCAGCATTTT. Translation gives CASALRSSGQPQHF.

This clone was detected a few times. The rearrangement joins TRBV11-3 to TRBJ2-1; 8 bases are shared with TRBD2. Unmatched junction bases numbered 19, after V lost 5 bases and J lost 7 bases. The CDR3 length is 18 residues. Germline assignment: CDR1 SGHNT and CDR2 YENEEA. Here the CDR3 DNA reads TGTGCCAGCAGCAGACGGCGGCGTGACGGGGGGGCTGTGAATGAGCAGTTCTTC. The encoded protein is CASSRRRRDGGAVNEQFF.

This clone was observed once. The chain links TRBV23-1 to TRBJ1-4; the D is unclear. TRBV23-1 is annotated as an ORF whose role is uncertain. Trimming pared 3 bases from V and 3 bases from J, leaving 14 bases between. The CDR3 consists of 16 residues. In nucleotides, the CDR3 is TGCGCCAGCAGTCACCGAGGCGGGTTTCCTAATGAAAAACTGTTTTTT. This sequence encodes CASSHRGGFPNEKLFF.

CDR3: CASSLAGSNTEAFF. The CDR3 DNA follows: TGTGCCAGCAGTTTGGCAGGGTCGAACACTGAAGCTTTCTTT. V is TRBV28 and J is TRBJ1-1; tentatively, D is TRBD1 (5 bases). Trimming removed 3 bases from V and 1 base from J, with 9 bases in between. Germline lookup yields CDR1 MDHEN and CDR2 SYDVKM. The length of the CDR3 is 14 residues.

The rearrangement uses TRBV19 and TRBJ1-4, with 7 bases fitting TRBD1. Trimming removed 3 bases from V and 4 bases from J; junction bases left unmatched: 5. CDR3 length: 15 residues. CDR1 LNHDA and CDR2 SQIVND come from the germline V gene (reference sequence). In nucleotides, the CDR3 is TGTGCCAGTAGTATGGATTACAGGGGTAATGAAAAACTGTTTTTT. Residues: CASSMDYRGNEKLFF.

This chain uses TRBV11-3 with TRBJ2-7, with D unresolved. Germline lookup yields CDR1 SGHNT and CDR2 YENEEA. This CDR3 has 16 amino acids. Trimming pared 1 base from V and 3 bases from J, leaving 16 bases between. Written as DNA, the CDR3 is TGTGCCAGCAGCTTAGGTGGCAATGGTATCCTCTACGAGCAGTACTTC. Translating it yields CASSLGGNGILYEQYF.

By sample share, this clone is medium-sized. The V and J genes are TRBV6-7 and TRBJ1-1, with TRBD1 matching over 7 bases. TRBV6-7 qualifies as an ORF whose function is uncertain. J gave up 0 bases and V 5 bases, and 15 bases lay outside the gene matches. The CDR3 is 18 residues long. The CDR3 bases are TGTGCCAGCAGTGAAAGACCGGGACAGTCCTATATGAACACTGAAGCTTTCTTT. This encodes CASSERPGQSYMNTEAFF.

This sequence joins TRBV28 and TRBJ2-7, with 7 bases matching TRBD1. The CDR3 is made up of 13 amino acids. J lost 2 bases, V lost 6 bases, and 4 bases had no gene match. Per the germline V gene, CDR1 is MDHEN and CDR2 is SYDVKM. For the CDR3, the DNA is TGTGCCAGCAGCTGGGACAGACCCTACGAGCAGTACTTC. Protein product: CASSWDRPYEQYF.

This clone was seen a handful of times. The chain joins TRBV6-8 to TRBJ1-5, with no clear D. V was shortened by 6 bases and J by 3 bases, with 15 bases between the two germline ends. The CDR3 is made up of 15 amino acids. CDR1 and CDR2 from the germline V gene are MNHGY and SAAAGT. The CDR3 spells CASSGPTFPNQPQHF. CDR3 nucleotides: TGTGCCAGCAGCGGCCCGACTTTTCCCAATCAGCCCCAGCATTTT.

The CDR3 here is CASSLRETGTYEQYF. The CDR3 bases are TGTGCCAGCAGCTTAAGGGAGACGGGGACCTACGAGCAGTACTTC. The chain links TRBV11-3 to TRBJ2-7, with D possibly being TRBD2 (5 bases). Trimming left V 2 bases short and J 2 bases short, with 13 bases between. The V gene's germline CDR1 is SGHNT and CDR2 YENEEA. This CDR3 spans 15 amino acids.

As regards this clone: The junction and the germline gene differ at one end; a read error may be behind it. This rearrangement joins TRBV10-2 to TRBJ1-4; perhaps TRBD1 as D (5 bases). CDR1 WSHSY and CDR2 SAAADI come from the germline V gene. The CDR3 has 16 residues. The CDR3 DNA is TGCGCCAGCAGTGGGACCGGGACTGCAACTAATGAAAAACTATTTTTT. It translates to CASSGTGTATNEKLFF.

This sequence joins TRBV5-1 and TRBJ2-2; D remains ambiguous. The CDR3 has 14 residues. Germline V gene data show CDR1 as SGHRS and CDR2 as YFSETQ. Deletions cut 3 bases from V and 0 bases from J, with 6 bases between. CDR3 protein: CASSSYTNTGELFF. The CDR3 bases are TGCGCCAGCAGCTCCTATACGAACACCGGGGAGCTGTTTTTT.